The 13 T cell receptor beta chains listed next were all sequenced from one sample in a study of T cell responses to AZD1222 COVID-19 vaccine. Sequencing was performed with immunoSEQ multiplex PCR; in TCRdb, only in-frame clones are kept and a portion is missing. The data show 90,000 to 100,000 clones, with roughly 85% seen just once and 2.9% held by the top ten. Sequencing was performed on peripheral blood, taken on day 0 of AZD1222 vaccination. Receptor source: an adult in good health.

The chain combines TRBV20-1 with TRBJ2-2, with D maybe TRBD1 (6 bases). CDR1 is DFQATT, CDR2 SNEGSKA, per germline (reference sequence). The CDR3 loop spans 15 amino acids. With 3 bases removed from V and 1 base from J, the gap between germline ends came to 12 bases. CDR3 sequence reads: CSASDDRMNTGELFF. CDR3 in DNA: TGCAGTGCTAGTGACGACAGGATGAACACCGGGGAGCTGTTTTTT.

The chain is built from TRBV7-2 and TRBJ1-2; D is unresolved. V dropped 3 bases and J dropped 3 bases, with 11 bases sitting between them. Germline CDR1 and CDR2: SGHTA and FQGNSA. CDR3 size: 14 residues. The CDR3 sequence is CASSFIGGHYGYTF. CDR3 in DNA: TGTGCCAGCAGCTTCATCGGCGGGCACTATGGCTACACCTTC.

The J gene is TRBJ1-4, the V gene TRBV14; 9 bases are shared with TRBD1. CDR1 and CDR2 (germline): SGHDN, FVKESK. Unmatched junction bases numbered 5, after V lost 4 bases and J lost 5 bases. The CDR3 spans 15 residues. The CDR3 sequence: CASSLHRGRNEKLFF. In DNA, the CDR3 is TGTGCCAGCAGCCTCCACAGGGGGCGAAATGAAAAACTGTTTTTT.

This chain joins TRBV18 and TRBJ1-6, with D unclear. V was clipped by 3 bases and J by 7 bases, with 10 bases between them. The germline V gene encodes CDR1 KGHSH and CDR2 LQKENI. This CDR3 has 14 amino acids. Here the CDR3 reads CASSPSPGNSPLHF. CDR3 nucleotide sequence: TGTGCCAGCTCACCCTCTCCCGGGAATTCACCCCTCCACTTT.

The chain joins TRBV4-1 to TRBJ2-7; 10 positions agree with TRBD2. Germline V gene sequence: CDR1 MGHRA, CDR2 YSYEKL. The CDR3 extends over 15 amino acids. V lost 4 bases to trimming and J lost 2 bases; unmatched junction nucleotides: 5. The CDR3 DNA sequence: TGCGCCAGCAGCCCTCGAGCGGGGGGGACCTACGAGCAGTACTTC. As protein: CASSPRAGGTYEQYF.

The rearrangement joins TRBV3-1 (or the pseudogene TRBV3-2) to TRBJ1-2, with D maybe TRBD1 (6 bases). This CDR3 is 14 amino acids long. Trimming shortened V by 3 bases and J by 4 bases, and 12 bases separated the two germline ends. Looked up from germline, CDR1 is LGHDT and CDR2 is YNNKEL (reference sequence). Here the CDR3 DNA reads TGTGCCAGCAGCCACAGGGGTCTTGGCTATGGCTACACCTTC. It specifies CASSHRGLGYGYTF.

J is TRBJ1-2 and V is TRBV5-4; tentatively, D is TRBD1 (5 bases). From germline, CDR1 is SGHNT and CDR2 YYREEE (reference sequence). V gave up 0 bases and J gave up 7 bases, with 16 bases separating them. The CDR3 has 15 amino acids. The CDR3 DNA reads TGTGCCAGCAGCTTGGTAGGGACCTCCGCCGCTGGCTACACCTTC. This gives the protein CASSLVGTSAAGYTF.

The gene calls are TRBV7-9 and TRBJ2-5; D may correspond to TRBD1 or TRBD2 (5 bases each). V was pared by 5 bases and J by 0 bases, with 13 bases between. CDR1 is SEHNR and CDR2 is FQNEAQ in the germline V gene (reference sequence). The CDR3 extends over 15 amino acids. CDR3 sequence: CASSPEGRYQETQYF. The DNA of the CDR3 is TGTGCCAGCAGCCCAGAGGGGCGGTACCAAGAGACCCAGTACTTC.

The CDR3 reads CASSQSSPRDSPLHF. The CDR3 DNA reads TGCGCCAGCAGTCAATCGAGCCCCCGGGATTCACCCCTCCACTTT. The V and J genes are TRBV23-1 and TRBJ1-6; D gene ambiguous. TRBV23-1 is annotated as an ORF whose role is uncertain. There are 15 residues in the CDR3. V lost 0 bases to trimming and J lost 8 bases, with 11 bases between them.

The J gene is TRBJ2-1, the V gene TRBV24-1, with 8 nucleotides matching TRBD1. V gave up 1 base and J gave up 0 bases; unmatched junction bases: 7. Germline V CDR1 and CDR2: KGHDR, SFDVKD. The CDR3 covers 18 residues. The CDR3 coding sequence is TGTGCCACCAGTGATTTCACGACAGGGGTTAGCTCCTACAATGAGCAGTTCTTC. It translates to CATSDFTTGVSSYNEQFF.

The J gene is TRBJ2-1, the V gene TRBV6-2 or TRBV6-3; D unclear. Trimming pared 1 base from V and 9 bases from J, leaving 7 bases between. CDR3 size: 12 residues. Germline V gene data show CDR1 as MNHEY and CDR2 as SVGEGT. This CDR3 is CASSYLGTEQFF. CDR3 in DNA: TGTGCCAGCAGTTACTTAGGCACTGAGCAGTTCTTC.

The V gene is TRBV4-2, the J gene TRBJ1-4, with D possibly being TRBD1 (5 bases). The germline gives CDR1 LGHNA, CDR2 YNFKEQ. The germline V and J ends were trimmed by 1 base and 8 bases, with 14 bases remaining between them. The CDR3 is made up of 15 amino acids. Here the CDR3 DNA reads TGTGCCAGCAGCCAAGGCAGAGCGGGGGACGAAAAACTGTTTTTT. Translating it yields CASSQGRAGDEKLFF.

The chain uses TRBV6-5 and TRBJ1-5; weak D call: TRBD1 (5 bases). Trimming shortened V by 6 bases and J by 6 bases, and 18 bases separated the two germline ends. Germline V gives CDR1 MNHEY, CDR2 SVGAGI. The CDR3 consists of 15 residues. As DNA, the CDR3 is TGTGCCAGCAGGACCTATGGGACCGGGGGTCAGCCCCAGCATTTT. Its protein is CASRTYGTGGQPQHF.